This passage covers 4 T cell receptor beta chains from one sample sequenced in a study of OX40 agonist ivuxolimab in advanced cancers. Produced via immunoSEQ multiplex PCR; TCRdb's table is partial and in-frame only. The table includes about 68,000 clones, about 90% detected once. Sequencing was performed on CD4+ or CD8+ T cells sorted from blood, taken in a trial of the OX40 agonist ivuxolimab. The receptors stem from an adult with an advanced solid tumor such as melanoma, head and neck, liver or kidney cancer.

This clone was detected once. The chain combines TRBV16 with TRBJ2-3; D gene unclear. The CDR3 totals 11 residues. Germline V gives CDR1 KGHSY, CDR2 FQNENV. The ends were cut back, 4 bases at V and 3 bases at J, with 2 bases in the middle. The CDR3 here is CASSRTDTQYF. The CDR3 region has the DNA TGTGCCAGCAGCCGAACAGATACGCAGTATTTT. The entire variable domain, with the rest obtained from reference TRBV16 and TRBJ2-3, is as follows: GEEVAQTPKHLVRGEGQKAKLYCAPIKGHSYVFWYQQVLKNEFKFLISFQNENVFDETGMPKERFSAKCLPNSPCSLEIQATKLEDSAVYFCASSRTDTQYFGPGTRLTVL.

This clone is a singleton in its sample. The chain uses TRBV5-1 and TRBJ1-5, with TRBD1 as a possible D gene (6 bases). The length of the CDR3 is 15 residues. With 5 bases removed from V and 5 bases from J, the gap between germline ends came to 17 bases. Germline-derived CDR1 and CDR2 are SGHRS and YFSETQ. Written as DNA, the CDR3 is TGCGCCAGCAGTAAAGGCGGACAGCCCGATCAGCCCCAGCATTTT. Protein sequence: CASSKGGQPDQPQHF.

The V call is TRBV4-1, the J call TRBJ2-4, with 10 positions matching TRBD2. With 2 bases clipped from V and 8 bases from J, the junction kept 3 bases outside the gene matches. CDR3 size: 14 residues. In germline, CDR1 is MGHRA, CDR2 YSYEKL. The CDR3 here is CASSQFGLADIQYF. The CDR3 DNA reads as TGCGCCAGCAGCCAATTTGGACTAGCGGACATTCAGTACTTC.

V is TRBV11-2 and J is TRBJ1-5; D gene uncertain. The V end was cut by 5 bases, the J end by 3 bases, with 11 bases between. Germline-derived CDR1 and CDR2 are SGHAT and FQNNGV. The CDR3 runs to 14 residues. This CDR3 reads CASSLERNNQPQHF. CDR3 nucleotides: TGTGCCAGCAGCCTCGAGCGGAACAATCAGCCCCAGCATTTT. Using reference TRBV11-2 and TRBJ1-5 for the parts outside the CDR3, the full variable domain is EAGVAQSPRYKIIEKRQSVAFWCNPISGHATLYWYQQILGQGPKLLIQFQNNGVVDDSQLPKDRFSAERLKGVDSTLKIQPAKLEDSAVYLCASSLERNNQPQHFGDGTRLSIL.